These 15 T cell receptor beta chains originate from one sample sequenced in a study of blood T cell repertoires in COVID-19. Sequencing used immunoSEQ multiplex PCR; TCRdb keeps in-frame clones, though not all of them. The sample includes 100,000 to 120,000 clones, about 72% of them seen just once. The sample comprised peripheral blood. These receptor sequences come from a woman aged 60-75 years with acute or convalescent COVID-19.

This clone was recorded a few times. The chain is built from TRBV28 and TRBJ1-5, with unresolved D. The V gene's germline CDR1 is MDHEN and CDR2 SYDVKM. V dropped 0 bases and J dropped 2 bases, with 8 bases sitting between them. The CDR3 contains 15 residues. DNA for the CDR3: TGTGCCAGCAGTTTATGGGGCCAGGGCAATCAGCCCCAGCATTTT. It yields the protein CASSLWGQGNQPQHF.

This clone turned up a few times. Here the CDR3 DNA reads TGCGCCAGCAGCTTGGCGGGAGCGAACTATGGCTACACCTTC. Residues: CASSLAGANYGYTF. J is TRBJ1-2 and V is TRBV5-1; no reliable D call. CDR3 length: 14 amino acids. CDR1 SGHRS and CDR2 YFSETQ come from the germline V gene. V shed 0 bases and J shed 2 bases, with 8 bases lying between them.

The V call is TRBV5-1, the J call TRBJ2-1; 12 positions agree with TRBD1. Germline loops: CDR1 SGHRS, CDR2 YFSETQ. Trimming removed 4 bases from V and 9 bases from J; junction bases left unmatched: 5. CDR3 length: 14 amino acids. DNA of the CDR3: TGCGCCAGCAGCGCGGGACAGGGGGCGAGTGAGCAGTTCTTC. Its translation is CASSAGQGASEQFF.

The chain links TRBV15 to TRBJ1-4; D call uncertain. V lost 0 bases and J 5 bases, leaving 10 bases between the germline ends. There are 15 residues in the CDR3. Germline assignment: CDR1 LNHNV and CDR2 YYDKDF (reference sequence). CDR3 DNA sequence: TGTGCCACCAGCAGAGATGGAAGGAGGAATGAAAAACTGTTTTTT. Translated, it gives CATSRDGRRNEKLFF.

The chain recombines TRBV7-9 with TRBJ1-2, with TRBD1 identical over 7 bases. The CDR3 totals 15 residues. Germline V gene data show CDR1 as SEHNR and CDR2 as FQNEAQ (reference sequence). V shed 11 bases and J 5 bases; nucleotides not matched to a gene: 17. The DNA for the CDR3 is TGTGCCTATCATCCCTGGGACAGCCCTTCTTATGGCTACACCTTC. It yields the protein CAYHPWDSPSYGYTF.

The chain uses TRBV6-5 and TRBJ1-4, with no clear D. Trimming removed 2 bases at V and 6 bases at J, with 16 bases between. The CDR3 consists of 16 residues. The germline V gene encodes CDR1 MNHEY and CDR2 SVGAGI. The CDR3 spells CASSYTRRRGDEKLFF. The CDR3, as DNA: TGTGCCAGCAGTTACACCCGCAGGCGGGGAGATGAAAAACTGTTTTTT.

The rearrangement links TRBV11-3 to TRBJ1-1, with 8 bases lining up with TRBD1. With V trimmed by 1 base and J by 6 bases, 4 bases remained unmatched. The CDR3 has 14 amino acids. Looked up from germline, CDR1 is SGHNT and CDR2 is YENEEA. The CDR3 nucleotides read TGTGCCAGCAGCTTAGCAGGGGGCGAGGCTGAAGCTTTCTTT. It encodes CASSLAGGEAEAFF.

The chain uses TRBV24-1 and TRBJ1-5, with D perhaps TRBD1 (5 bases). Trimming stripped 9 bases from V and 1 base from J, with 9 bases between. This CDR3 comprises 13 residues. CDR1 and CDR2 from the germline V gene are KGHDR and SFDVKD. CDR3 in amino acids: CATWGGSNQPQHF. CDR3 DNA: TGTGCCACCTGGGGGGGAAGCAATCAGCCCCAGCATTTT.

This clone showed up just a few times. The chain has TRBV21-1 and TRBJ2-1; TRBD2 was called by the table and not checked on the DNA. TRBV21-1 is described as a pseudogene. The CDR3 loop spans 17 amino acids. The CDR3 sequence is CASTFMGLHCSYNEQFF. For the CDR3, the DNA is TGTGCCAGCACCTTTATGGGACTACACTGCTCCTACAATGAGCAGTTCTTC.

This clone was seen a single time. The J gene is TRBJ2-1, the V gene TRBV12-3 or TRBV12-4, with D perhaps matching TRBD1 (5 bases). V lost 5 bases, J lost 7 bases, and 12 bases lay in between. The CDR3 sequence is 13 residues long. This CDR3 reads CASSPGLWNEQFF. The CDR3 DNA follows: TGTGCCAGCAGTCCAGGGCTATGGAATGAGCAGTTCTTC.

The rearrangement uses TRBV5-5 and TRBJ1-2; possible D gene TRBD1, 5 bases. Trimming took off 0 bases at V and 6 bases at J, with 12 bases between the two ends. The CDR3 covers 14 residues. From germline, CDR1 is SGHKS and CDR2 YYEKEE (reference sequence). CDR3 coding DNA: TGTGCCAGCAGCTTGGAACAGGCAGTTCATGGCTACACCTTC. Residues: CASSLEQAVHGYTF.

CDR3 sequence reads: CAISRGARNQPQHF. CDR3 coding DNA: TGTGCCATCAGCCGCGGGGCGCGCAATCAGCCCCAGCATTTT. This chain connects TRBV10-3 to TRBJ1-5; tentative D call: TRBD1 (5 bases). The ends were cut back, 6 bases at V and 2 bases at J, with 11 bases in the middle. The CDR3 sequence is 14 residues long. Germline CDR1 is ENHRY and CDR2 is SYGVKD.

The chain recombines TRBV2 with TRBJ2-2; 7 bases map to TRBD2. Germline CDR1 is SNHLY and CDR2 is FYNNEI. The CDR3 totals 17 residues. V shed 3 bases and J 1 base; nucleotides not matched to a gene: 8. The CDR3 DNA reads TGTGCCAGCAGTGATGCCGCACTAGCGCTGAACACCGGGGAGCTGTTTTTT. It yields the protein CASSDAALALNTGELFF. Full variable domain (rest looked up from reference TRBV2 and TRBJ2-2): EPEVTQTPSHQVTQMGQEVILRCVPISNHLYFYWYRQILGQKVEFLVSFYNNEISEKSEIFDDQFSVERPDGSNFTLKIRSTKLEDSAMYFCASSDAALALNTGELFFGEGSRLTVL.

The gene calls are TRBV7-2 and TRBJ1-2; unclear D gene. Germline V gene lookup returns CDR1 SGHTA and CDR2 FQGNSA. Trimming took 1 base from V and 2 from J, leaving 14 bases between them. This CDR3 is built from 16 residues. For the CDR3, the DNA is TGTGCCAGCAGCTTAGGCGGGAGACGGGGAAACTATGGCTACACCTTC. Its protein is CASSLGGRRGNYGYTF.

The chain has TRBV6-5 and TRBJ2-7; 8 nucleotides line up with TRBD1. Per germline, CDR1 MNHEY and CDR2 SVGAGI. The trim removed 6 bases at V and 4 bases at J, leaving 8 bases unmatched. This CDR3 is built from 14 residues. The CDR3 region has the DNA TGTGCCAGCAGCTCAGGGGGCTGGGGTTACGAGCAGTACTTC. It translates to CASSSGGWGYEQYF.